This section outlines one TCR beta chain sequence together with its context. This clonotype was seen just once. Its antigen remains unidentified. Per-nucleotide qualities are absent, and no much larger clonotype sits a single base away. Evidence from one read is weak. This record belongs to a study of T-cell reconstitution after alpha-beta-depleted transplantation in children (dated by TCRdb to about 2016). With respect to the entire study: The study quantitatively tracked T-cell immune reconstitution after TCRalphabeta/CD19-depleted allogeneic hematopoietic cell transplantation in children using TCR repertoire profiling.

There are 15 amino acids in the CDR3, from cysteine to phenylalanine inclusive. The read is trimmed to its CDR3 DNA, 45 bases read in frame from base 1. From the germline V gene, CDR1 is ENHRY and CDR2 is SYGVKD. Trimming at the junction amounts to 2 bases on V and 2 bases on J, and the germline ends lie 11 bases apart. To prepare the library, PCR was applied. Sequencing took place on an Illumina HiSeq 2500. Molecular barcoding was employed in the preparation of TCR libraries, with unique molecular identifiers being used to normalize TCRbeta repertoire quantification. Starting from the raw public reads, TCRdb applied fastp trimming at Q25, assembled clones with MiXCR and retained in-frame beta chains. CDR3 protein sequences are deduplicated, and each keeps its most common genes and DNA. This sample lists 400,000 to 500,000 distinct CDR3 sequences; roughly 10% were detected once. The ten biggest clones cover roughly 5.1% of the sample.

The rearranged segments are TRBV10-3 and TRBJ2-3, with the D gene tentatively TRBD1 or TRBD2, based on 5 matching bases in each. The sequencing here drew on PBMCs from the stem cell graft donor, taken from the stem cell graft. This receptor was taken from a human donor who donated a stem cell graft to a child with acute myeloid leukemia. The base sequence is TGTGCCATCAGTGAGCGGGACGGATCCACAGATACGCAGTATTTT. Protein translation: CAISERDGSTDTQYF.